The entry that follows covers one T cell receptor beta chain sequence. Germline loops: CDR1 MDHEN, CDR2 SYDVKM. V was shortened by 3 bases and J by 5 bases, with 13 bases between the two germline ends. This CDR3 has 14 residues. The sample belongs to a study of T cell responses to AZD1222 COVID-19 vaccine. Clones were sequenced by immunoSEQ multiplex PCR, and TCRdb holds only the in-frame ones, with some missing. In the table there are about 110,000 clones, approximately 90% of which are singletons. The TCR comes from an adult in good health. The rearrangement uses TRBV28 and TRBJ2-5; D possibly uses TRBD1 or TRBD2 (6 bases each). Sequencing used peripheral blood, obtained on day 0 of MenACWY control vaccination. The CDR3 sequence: CASSLGGLGETQYF. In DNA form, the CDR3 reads TGTGCCAGCAGTTTGGGGGGCCTCGGGGAGACCCAGTACTTC.